This paragraph reports one TCR beta chain. Method: immunoSEQ multiplex PCR; TCRdb's copy keeps in-frame clones and lacks some. This table has roughly 70,000 clones, around 87% appearing once. Recipients received nonmyeloablative bone marrow transplants from related graft donors, with transient mixed chimerism. This sample is drawn from a study of Tregs in tolerant kidney transplant recipients. Germline CDR1 LNHDA, CDR2 SQIVND (reference sequence). CDR3 length equals 17 residues. V lost 3 bases, J lost 4 bases, and 14 bases stayed unmatched. The source material was CD4+ T cells from blood (PBMCs), sampled 6 months after the transplant. The chain links TRBV19 to TRBJ2-5, with 7 bases matching TRBD1. This clonotype was sampled from a human patient who received a combined kidney and bone marrow transplant. Some T cells may be supplied by the graft donor. In DNA form, the CDR3 reads TGTGCCAGTAGTATTGGGTGGAAGGGGGCGGTAGGAGAGACCCAGTACTTC. Encoded protein: CASSIGWKGAVGETQYF.